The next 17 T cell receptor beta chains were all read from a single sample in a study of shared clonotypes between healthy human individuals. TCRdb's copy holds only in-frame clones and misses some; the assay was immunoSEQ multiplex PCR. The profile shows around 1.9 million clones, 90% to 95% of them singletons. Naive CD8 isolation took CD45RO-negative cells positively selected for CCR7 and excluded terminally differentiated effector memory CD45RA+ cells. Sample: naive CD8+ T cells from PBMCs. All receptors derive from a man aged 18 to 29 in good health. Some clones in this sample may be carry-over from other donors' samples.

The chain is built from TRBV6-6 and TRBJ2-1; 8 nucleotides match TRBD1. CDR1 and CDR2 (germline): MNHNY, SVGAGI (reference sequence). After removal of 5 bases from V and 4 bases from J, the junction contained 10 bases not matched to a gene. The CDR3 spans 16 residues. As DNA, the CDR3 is TGTGCCAGCAGTCCTGTGACAGGGGAGGCTTACAATGAGCAGTTCTTC. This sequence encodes CASSPVTGEAYNEQFF.

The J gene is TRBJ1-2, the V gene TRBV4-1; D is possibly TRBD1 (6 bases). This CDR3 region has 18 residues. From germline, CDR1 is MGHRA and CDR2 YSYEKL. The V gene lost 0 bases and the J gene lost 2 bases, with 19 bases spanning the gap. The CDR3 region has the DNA TGCGCCAGCAGCCAAGATTCAGGCGGGACACGCTCGAACTATGGCTACACCTTC. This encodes CASSQDSGGTRSNYGYTF.

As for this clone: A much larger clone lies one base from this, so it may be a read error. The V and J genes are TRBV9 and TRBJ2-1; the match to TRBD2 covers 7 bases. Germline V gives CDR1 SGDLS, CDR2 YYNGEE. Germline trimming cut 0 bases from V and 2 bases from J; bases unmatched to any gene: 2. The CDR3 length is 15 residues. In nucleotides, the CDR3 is TGTGCCAGCAGCGTAGGCGGGAGCACCTACAATGAGCAGTTCTTC. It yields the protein CASSVGGSTYNEQFF.

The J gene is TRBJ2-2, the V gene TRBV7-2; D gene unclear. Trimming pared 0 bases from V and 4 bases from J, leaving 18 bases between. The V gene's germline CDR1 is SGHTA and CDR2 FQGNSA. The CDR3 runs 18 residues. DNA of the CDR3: TGTGCCAGCAGCTTAGCGCTTAAGCCCCTCTGGGGCACCGGGGAGCTGTTTTTT. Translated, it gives CASSLALKPLWGTGELFF.

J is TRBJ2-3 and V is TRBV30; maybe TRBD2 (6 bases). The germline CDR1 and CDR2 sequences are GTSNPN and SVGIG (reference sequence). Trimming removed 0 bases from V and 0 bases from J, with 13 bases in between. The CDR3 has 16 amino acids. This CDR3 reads CAWSVGIAASTDTQYF. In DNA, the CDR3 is TGTGCCTGGAGTGTCGGTATAGCGGCAAGCACAGATACGCAGTATTTT.

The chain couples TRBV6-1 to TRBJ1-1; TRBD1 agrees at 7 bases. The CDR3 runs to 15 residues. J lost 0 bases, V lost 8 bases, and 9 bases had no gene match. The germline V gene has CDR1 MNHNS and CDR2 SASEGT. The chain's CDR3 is CASSTGFYMNTEAFF. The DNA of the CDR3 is TGTGCCAGCTCGACAGGGTTCTACATGAACACTGAAGCTTTCTTT.

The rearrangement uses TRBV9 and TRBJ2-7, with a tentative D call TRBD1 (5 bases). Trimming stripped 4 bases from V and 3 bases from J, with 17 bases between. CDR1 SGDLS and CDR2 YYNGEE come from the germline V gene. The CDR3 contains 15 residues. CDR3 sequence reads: CASSPWTRVDYEQYF. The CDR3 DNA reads TGTGCCAGCAGCCCATGGACAAGGGTAGACTACGAGCAGTACTTC.

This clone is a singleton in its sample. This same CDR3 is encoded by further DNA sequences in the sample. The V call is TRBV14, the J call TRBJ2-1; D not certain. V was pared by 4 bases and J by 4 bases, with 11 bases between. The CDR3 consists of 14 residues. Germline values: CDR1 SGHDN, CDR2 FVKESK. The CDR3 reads CASSPRTVYNEQFF. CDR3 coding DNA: TGTGCCAGCAGCCCCCGGACCGTGTACAATGAGCAGTTCTTC. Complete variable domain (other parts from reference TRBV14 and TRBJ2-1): EAGVTQFPSHSVIEKGQTVTLRCDPISGHDNLYWYRRVMGKEIKFLLHFVKESKQDESGMPNNRFLAERTGGTYSTLKVQPAELEDSGVYFCASSPRTVYNEQFFGPGTRLTVL.

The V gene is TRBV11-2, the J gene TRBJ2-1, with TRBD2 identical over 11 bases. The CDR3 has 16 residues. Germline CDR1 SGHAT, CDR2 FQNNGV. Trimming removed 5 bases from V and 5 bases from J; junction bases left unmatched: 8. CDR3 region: CASSHGRTSGHNEQFF. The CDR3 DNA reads TGTGCCAGCAGCCATGGAAGGACTAGCGGGCACAATGAGCAGTTCTTC.

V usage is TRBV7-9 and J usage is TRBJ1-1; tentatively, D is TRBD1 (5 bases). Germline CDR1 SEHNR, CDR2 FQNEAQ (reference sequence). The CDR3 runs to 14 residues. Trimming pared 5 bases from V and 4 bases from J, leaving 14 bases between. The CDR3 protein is CASSPPGPPTEAFF. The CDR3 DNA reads TGTGCCAGCAGCCCCCCAGGGCCCCCCACTGAAGCTTTCTTT. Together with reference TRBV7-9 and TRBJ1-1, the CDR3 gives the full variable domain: DTGVSQNPRHKITKRGQNVTFRCDPISEHNRLYWYRQTLGQGPEFLTYFQNEAQLEKSRLLSDRFSAERPKGSFSTLEIQRTEQGDSAMYLCASSPPGPPTEAFFGQGTRLTVV.

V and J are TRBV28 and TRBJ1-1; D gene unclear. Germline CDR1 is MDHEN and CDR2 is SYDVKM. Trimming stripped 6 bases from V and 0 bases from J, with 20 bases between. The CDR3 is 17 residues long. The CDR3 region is CASRPLPPGKMNTEAFF. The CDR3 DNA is TGTGCCAGCAGACCTCTCCCCCCGGGGAAGATGAACACTGAAGCTTTCTTT.

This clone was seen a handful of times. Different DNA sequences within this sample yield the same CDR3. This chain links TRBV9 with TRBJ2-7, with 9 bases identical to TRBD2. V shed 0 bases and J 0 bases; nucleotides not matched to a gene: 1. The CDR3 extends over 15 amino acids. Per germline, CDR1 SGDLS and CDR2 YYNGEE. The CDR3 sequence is CASSVGSGSSYEQYF. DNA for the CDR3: TGTGCCAGCAGCGTAGGTAGCGGGAGCTCCTACGAGCAGTACTTC.

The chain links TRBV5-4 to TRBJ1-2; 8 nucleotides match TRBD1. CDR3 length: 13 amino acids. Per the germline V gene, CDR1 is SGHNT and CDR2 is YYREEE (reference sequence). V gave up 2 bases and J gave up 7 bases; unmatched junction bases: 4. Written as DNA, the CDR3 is TGTGCCAGCAGCTTCTACAGGGGGTCTGGCTACACCTTC. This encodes CASSFYRGSGYTF.

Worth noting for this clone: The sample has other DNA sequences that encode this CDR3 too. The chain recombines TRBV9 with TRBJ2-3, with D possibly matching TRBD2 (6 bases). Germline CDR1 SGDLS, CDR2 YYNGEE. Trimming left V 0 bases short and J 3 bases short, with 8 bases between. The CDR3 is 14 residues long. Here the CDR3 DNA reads TGTGCCAGCAGCGTAGTGGGGGGTACAGATACGCAGTATTTT. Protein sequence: CASSVVGGTDTQYF.

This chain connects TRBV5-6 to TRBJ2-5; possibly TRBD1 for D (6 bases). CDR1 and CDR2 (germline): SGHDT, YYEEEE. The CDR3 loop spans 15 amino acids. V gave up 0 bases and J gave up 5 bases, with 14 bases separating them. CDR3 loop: CASSLDVVQGETQYF. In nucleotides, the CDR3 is TGTGCCAGCAGCTTGGACGTCGTTCAGGGGGAGACCCAGTACTTC.

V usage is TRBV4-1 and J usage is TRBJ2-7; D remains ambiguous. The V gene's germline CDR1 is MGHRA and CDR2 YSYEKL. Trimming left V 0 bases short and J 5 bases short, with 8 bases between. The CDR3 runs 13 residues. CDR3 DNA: TGCGCCAGCAGCCAAGATCGAAGGAACGAGCAGTACTTC. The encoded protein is CASSQDRRNEQYF.

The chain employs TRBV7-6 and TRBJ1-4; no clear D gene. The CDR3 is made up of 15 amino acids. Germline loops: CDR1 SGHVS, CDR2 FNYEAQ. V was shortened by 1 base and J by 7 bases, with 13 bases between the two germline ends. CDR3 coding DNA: TGTGCCAGCAGCTTAGTTGGGGAATGGGGTGAAAAACTGTTTTTT. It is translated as CASSLVGEWGEKLFF.